The present T cell receptor (beta chain) was sequenced within a study of blood T cell repertoires in COVID-19. As for the study in general: There were acute and convalescent COVID-19 samples, and they came from the United States, Italy and Spain. Sample material is recorded as cDNA or gDNA derived from T cells, B-cell-depleted T cells, or PBMCs.

The V gene lost 2 bases and the J gene lost 0 bases, with 10 bases spanning the gap. From germline, CDR1 is SQVTM and CDR2 ANQGSEA. The CDR3 has 14 amino acids. In the original workflow: By means of reference gene primer amplification, nucleated cell counts were estimated. The data were produced by immunoSEQ multiplex PCR, yet TCRdb's version contains in-frame clones alone and is incomplete. For V, J and clone size, that table is used; D and trimming come from the DNA. The sample lists roughly 230,000 clones, roughly 81% seen once, with about 1% in the top ten. V gene TRBV29-1 combines with J gene TRBJ1-1; D is uncertain. The sequenced sample consisted of peripheral blood. The source is a man aged 35-49 years with acute or convalescent COVID-19. CDR3 protein: CSVELRAMNTEAFF. Written as DNA, the CDR3 is TGCAGCGTTGAATTAAGAGCTATGAACACTGAAGCTTTCTTT. The full variable domain, completed using reference TRBV29-1 and TRBJ1-1, is SAVISQKPSRDICQRGTSLTIQCQVDSQVTMMFWYRQQPGQSLTLIATANQGSEATYESGFVIDKFPISRPNLTFSTLTVSNMSPEDSSIYLCSVELRAMNTEAFFGQGTRLTVV.